In this sample, the clone carrying this T cell receptor (beta chain) turned up once. Sequencing used immunoSEQ multiplex PCR; TCRdb keeps in-frame clones, though not all of them. The sample lists thousands of clones, 82% occurring once. This record comes from a study of control samples from healthy donors and cancer patients. Germline V lookup: CDR1 SGHNT, CDR2 YYREEE (reference sequence). This CDR3 region has 14 residues. V shed 3 bases, J shed 6 bases, and the junction held 5 bases outside the gene matches. The clonotype originates from a man in his 70s with lung cancer. The sequenced sample consisted of PBMCs. This rearrangement joins TRBV5-4 to TRBJ2-3, with TRBD1 matching 9 bases. The DNA of the CDR3 is TGTGCCAGCAGCTCGGGACAGGGATACGATACGCAGTATTTT. It codes for CASSSGQGYDTQYF.